The 7 T cell receptor beta chains presented below share a single source sample, sequenced in a study of T cells after posttransplantation cyclophosphamide. Assay used: immunoSEQ multiplex PCR; TCRdb lists only in-frame clones, some missing. The sample carries roughly 3,800 clones, approximately 69% recorded once. Cyclophosphamide on days +3 and +4 followed busulfan-fludarabine conditioning and a marrow graft. Sequencing used CD8+ T cells sorted from PBMCs, obtained around 1,200 days after allogeneic stem cell transplant with posttransplant cyclophosphamide. The receptors shown here come from a female patient between 40 and 55 years old who received an allogeneic stem cell transplant from a related donor, was CMV-positive, and had no GVHD. Some T cells may be graft donor cells.

To note about this clone: At one boundary the junction diverges from the germline segment, which might be a read error. Additional DNA sequences in this sample encode the identical CDR3. V usage is TRBV14 and J usage is TRBJ1-6, with 7 bases that match TRBD1. Germline-derived CDR1 and CDR2 are SGHDN and FVKESK. The CDR3 runs to 15 residues. The CDR3 DNA sequence: TGTGCCAGCAGCACCCGGGACAGCCATAATTCCCCCCTCCACTTT. This sequence encodes CASSTRDSHNSPLHF.

In its sample, this clone was seen a few times. The rearrangement uses TRBV7-2 and TRBJ1-1, with 9 nucleotides matching TRBD1. Trimming cost V 5 bases and J 6 bases; bases outside gene matches: 13. This CDR3 comprises 16 residues. Germline assignment: CDR1 SGHTA and CDR2 FQGNSA. This CDR3 reads CASSAQDRGSGSEAFF. CDR3 DNA: TGTGCCAGCAGCGCCCAAGACAGGGGGTCTGGGTCTGAAGCTTTCTTT.

In this sample, this clone turned up once. The same CDR3 arises from other DNA sequences in this sample as well. V gene TRBV9 combines with J gene TRBJ2-7; TRBD1 is a possible D gene (6 bases). Between the trimmed V and J ends, which lost 10 bases and 2 bases, there was a span of 22 bases. The CDR3 is 15 amino acids. Looked up from germline, CDR1 is SGDLS and CDR2 is YYNGEE. The CDR3 coding sequence is TGTGCCTGCTTCATCGGGCAGGGGACGGCCTACGAGCAGTACTTC. Translating it yields CACFIGQGTAYEQYF.

In regard to this clone: Distinct nucleotide sequences in the sample also encode this CDR3. The chain has TRBV9 and TRBJ2-7, with D possibly being TRBD1 (6 bases). CDR3 size: 15 residues. V was pared by 6 bases and J by 4 bases, with 20 bases between. Germline V lookup: CDR1 SGDLS, CDR2 YYNGEE. The CDR3 DNA sequence: TGTGCCAGCATTATCAGGCAGGGGACGGCATACGAGCAGTACTTC. This encodes CASIIRQGTAYEQYF. Full variable domain (missing parts from reference TRBV9 and TRBJ2-7): DSGVTQTPKHLITATGQRVTLRCSPRSGDLSVYWYQQSLDQGLQFLIQYYNGEERAKGNILERFSAQQFPDLHSELNLSSLELGDSALYFCASIIRQGTAYEQYFGPGTRLTVT.

This chain connects TRBV6-5 to TRBJ2-3; D gene uncertain. V was shortened by 0 bases and J by 3 bases, with 13 bases between the two germline ends. CDR1 is MNHEY and CDR2 is SVGAGI in the germline V gene. The CDR3 covers 16 residues. DNA for the CDR3: TGTGCCAGCAGTTACTCAAGTGACCGGAGTACAGATACGCAGTATTTT. This encodes CASSYSSDRSTDTQYF.

This chain joins TRBV9 and TRBJ2-1, with TRBD2 identical over 15 bases. CDR1 and CDR2 (germline): SGDLS, YYNGEE. The CDR3 length is 19 residues. V trimming: 3 bases; J trimming: 6 bases; junction bases outside the gene matches: 13. The CDR3: CASSAFGLAGGQRGNEQFF. CDR3 bases: TGTGCCAGCAGCGCCTTCGGACTAGCGGGGGGGCAAAGGGGCAATGAGCAGTTCTTC.

About this clone itself: This CDR3 is also generated by other DNA sequences in the sample. The chain couples TRBV9 to TRBJ2-7, with TRBD1 matching 8 bases. Germline V gene lookup returns CDR1 SGDLS and CDR2 YYNGEE. With 8 bases clipped from V and 4 bases from J, the junction kept 14 bases outside the gene matches. The CDR3 sequence is 15 residues long. As DNA, the CDR3 is TGTGCCAGTTGCATCAGACAGGGGACGGCATACGAGCAGTACTTC. Its protein product is CASCIRQGTAYEQYF.